The 14 T cell receptor beta chains below come from one sample, sequenced in a study of OX40 agonist ivuxolimab in advanced cancers. The protocol used for the library was the immunoSEQ multiplex PCR assay. TCRdb stores this immuneACCESS table with in-frame sequences only. Part of the clones is absent; in the studies checked, under half of the shortfall reflects unresolved V genes, and no reason is known for the rest. For this sample there are approximately 17,000 clones; roughly 88% appear just once. 25% to 35% of the sample rests with the top ten. The sequencing used CD4+ or CD8+ T cells sorted from blood, collected in a trial of the OX40 agonist ivuxolimab. The receptors come from an adult with an advanced solid tumor such as melanoma, head and neck, liver or kidney cancer.

V gene TRBV4-2 combines with J gene TRBJ2-7; unclear D gene. Germline V gene data show CDR1 as LGHNA and CDR2 as YNFKEQ. The CDR3 is 14 residues long. V gave up 0 bases and J gave up 2 bases, with 8 bases separating them. The CDR3: CASSQETPPYEQYF. CDR3 in DNA: TGTGCCAGCAGCCAAGAAACCCCCCCCTACGAGCAGTACTTC.

This chain joins TRBV7-8 and TRBJ2-7, with a possible D match to TRBD1 (7 bases). Deletions cut 8 bases from V and 3 bases from J, with 14 bases between. This CDR3 comprises 13 residues. The germline CDR1 and CDR2 sequences are SGHVS and FQNEAQ. The CDR3 sequence: CASAGQPHYEQYF. CDR3 DNA sequence: TGTGCCAGCGCGGGACAGCCTCACTACGAGCAGTACTTC.

CDR3 in amino acids: CASSPESPRQGLSGANVLTF. The DNA for the CDR3 is TGTGCCAGCTCACCAGAAAGCCCGAGACAGGGCCTCTCTGGGGCCAACGTCCTGACTTTC. The chain is built from TRBV18 and TRBJ2-6; 7 nucleotides line up with TRBD1. The CDR3 is 20 residues long. Unmatched junction bases numbered 13, after V lost 2 bases and J lost 0 bases. Per germline, CDR1 KGHSH and CDR2 LQKENI.

The V gene is TRBV4-1, the J gene TRBJ2-5, with 8 bases identical to TRBD1. The J call could be wrong; TRBJ2-7 is a better fit for the DNA end. CDR1 is MGHRA and CDR2 is YSYEKL in the germline V gene. The CDR3 has 17 residues. The CDR3 coding sequence is TGCGCCAGCAGCCAAGTCCCGGGACAGGAGTTCTCCTACGAGCAGTACTTC. Protein product: CASSQVPGQEFSYEQYF.

The chain carries TRBV14 and TRBJ1-2, with 8 bases matching TRBD1. This CDR3 is built from 15 residues. Germline CDR1 and CDR2: SGHDN and FVKESK. Trimming at V came to 0 bases and at J to 5 bases, leaving 5 bases not matched to a gene. CDR3 sequence: CASSQEYRGFYGYTF. CDR3 sequence (DNA): TGTGCCAGCAGCCAAGAGTACAGGGGGTTTTATGGCTACACCTTC.

This chain's CDR3 is CASSLVPGLPGVRVNEQFF. The CDR3 nucleotides are TGTGCCAGCAGCTTAGTCCCGGGCCTCCCCGGGGTGCGAGTCAATGAGCAGTTCTTC. V is TRBV11-2 and J is TRBJ2-1; TRBD2 might be the D (5 bases). Trimming took off 1 base at V and 6 bases at J, with 25 bases between the two ends. CDR3 size: 19 residues. CDR1 is SGHAT, CDR2 FQNNGV, per germline.

The chain links TRBV11-3 to TRBJ2-7; 8 bases line up with TRBD2. Unmatched junction bases numbered 7, after V lost 6 bases and J lost 3 bases. Germline values: CDR1 SGHNT, CDR2 YENEEA. The CDR3 is made up of 14 amino acids. The CDR3 sequence is CASRTSGIIYEQYF. The CDR3 region has the DNA TGTGCCAGCAGAACTAGCGGCATTATCTACGAGCAGTACTTC.

This clone was observed a single time. The V and J genes are TRBV7-9 and TRBJ2-3; TRBD2 aligns across 8 bases. The CDR3 runs 14 residues. Trimming removed 5 bases from V and 6 bases from J; junction bases left unmatched: 7. Germline CDR1 SEHNR, CDR2 FQNEAQ (reference sequence). The CDR3 DNA reads as TGTGCCAGCAGCCCCGGGGGGGGGATGGATACGCAGTATTTT. It specifies CASSPGGGMDTQYF.

This clone was detected only a few times. V is TRBV5-5 and J is TRBJ2-5; possibly TRBD2 for D (7 bases). The CDR3 contains 15 residues. Trimming shortened V by 2 bases and J by 1 base, and 12 bases separated the two germline ends. CDR1 and CDR2 from the germline V gene are SGHKS and YYEKEE (reference sequence). Here the CDR3 reads CASSLGRGFQETQYF. CDR3 sequence (DNA): TGTGCCAGCAGCTTAGGGAGGGGGTTCCAAGAGACCCAGTACTTC. Supplemented by reference TRBV5-5 and TRBJ2-5, the full variable domain reads DAGVTQSPTHLIKTRGQQVTLRCSPISGHKSVSWYQQVLGQGPQFIFQYYEKEERGRGNFPDRFSARQFPNYSSELNVNALLLGDSALYLCASSLGRGFQETQYFGPGTRLLVL.

This chain joins TRBV5-5 and TRBJ2-7, with a tentative D call TRBD1 (5 bases). This CDR3 comprises 14 residues. Germline values: CDR1 SGHKS, CDR2 YYEKEE (reference sequence). Trimming took off 0 bases at V and 3 bases at J, with 10 bases between the two ends. The CDR3 region is CASSLVWGNYEQYF. CDR3 coding DNA: TGTGCCAGCAGCTTGGTTTGGGGCAACTACGAGCAGTACTTC.

The J gene is TRBJ2-7, the V gene TRBV4-3, with a possible D match to TRBD2 (5 bases). V lost 0 bases to trimming and J lost 3 bases, with 9 bases between them. CDR3 length equals 14 residues. Germline V gives CDR1 LGHNA, CDR2 YSLEER. This chain's CDR3 is CASSQDRGNYEQYF. For the CDR3, the DNA is TGCGCCAGCAGCCAAGATCGAGGGAACTACGAGCAGTACTTC.

J is TRBJ2-1 and V is TRBV2; D is uncertain. The V end lost 6 bases, the J end lost 0 bases, and 12 bases lay between the germline ends. Germline-derived CDR1 and CDR2 are SNHLY and FYNNEI. The CDR3 consists of 15 residues. Written as DNA, the CDR3 is TGTGCCAGCAGCCATACAGTTACCTCCTACAATGAGCAGTTCTTC. This translates into CASSHTVTSYNEQFF. The full variable domain, its missing parts supplied by reference TRBV2 and TRBJ2-1, is EPEVTQTPSHQVTQMGQEVILRCVPISNHLYFYWYRQILGQKVEFLVSFYNNEISEKSEIFDDQFSVERPDGSNFTLKIRSTKLEDSAMYFCASSHTVTSYNEQFFGPGTRLTVL.

CDR3 sequence: CASSAGNTIYF. The DNA for the CDR3 is TGTGCCAGCAGCGCCGGAAACACCATATATTTT. The chain employs TRBV11-3 and TRBJ1-3; D is undetermined. V lost 5 bases and J 4 bases, leaving 3 bases between the germline ends. This CDR3 is built from 11 residues. Per the germline V gene, CDR1 is SGHNT and CDR2 is YENEEA.

The chain links TRBV4-1 to TRBJ2-3; 7 positions agree with TRBD2. The germline CDR1 and CDR2 sequences are MGHRA and YSYEKL. Germline trimming cut 4 bases from V and 4 bases from J; bases unmatched to any gene: 5. The CDR3 consists of 14 residues. The CDR3 loop reads CASSLTSVADTQYF. DNA for the CDR3: TGCGCCAGCAGCCTTACTAGCGTGGCAGATACGCAGTATTTT.